This TCR beta chain was recovered during a study of cytomegalovirus exposure and HLA in healthy donors. Whole-study findings and limits: The study found most TCR sequences rare, yet found some public TCRs in many donors.

Sequenced by immunoSEQ multiplex PCR; TCRdb stores in-frame clones only, minus some. The sample lists about 260,000 clones; 80% to 95% were seen once. Notes on this clone: What it binds is unknown.

The sequencing input was PBMCs. The sequence derives from a woman in her thirties in good health and CMV-seronegative.

CDR3 sequence (DNA): TGTGCCAGCAGCTCGGAGCGGGAGGCCCACTACGAGCAGTACTTC. Its protein product is CASSSEREAHYEQYF. The rearrangement joins TRBV7-8 to TRBJ2-7; 9 positions match TRBD2. CDR1 SGHVS and CDR2 FQNEAQ come from the germline V gene. The V gene end was trimmed by 4 bases and the J gene end by 3 bases; junction bases not matched to a gene: 7. This CDR3 spans 15 amino acids.